The entry that follows covers one TCR beta chain sequence. Original methodology: Cell counts per sample came from amplifying reference gene primers. Profiling relied on immunoSEQ multiplex PCR, and the TCRdb table lists in-frame clones only, not all of them. The DNA was the basis for D and trimming; V, J and clone size are from that table. The sample holds around 99,000 clones, 70% to 90% seen once. This specimen comes from a study of blood T cell repertoires in COVID-19. As for the study in general: COVID-19 samples from acute and convalescent phases originated in the United States, Italy and Spain. The cDNA or gDNA used as material had been derived from T cells, B-cell-depleted T cells, or PBMCs.

From germline, CDR1 is SEHNR and CDR2 FQNEAQ (reference sequence). V trimming: 3 bases; J trimming: 0 bases; junction bases outside the gene matches: 2. CDR3 length: 15 amino acids. The V and J genes are TRBV7-9 and TRBJ2-1; 7 bases are shared with TRBD1. The sequenced sample consisted of peripheral blood. The source is a man aged 40-50 years with active or convalescent COVID-19. CDR3 bases: TGTGCCAGCAGCTTTTGGGACAGCTCCTACAATGAGCAGTTCTTC. This codes for CASSFWDSSYNEQFF. The full variable domain, in which reference TRBV7-9 and TRBJ2-1 provide the parts outside the CDR3, is DTGVSQNPRHKITKRGQNVTFRCDPISEHNRLYWYRQTLGQGPEFLTYFQNEAQLEKSRLLSDRFSAERPKGSFSTLEIQRTEQGDSAMYLCASSFWDSSYNEQFFGPGTRLTVL.